This T cell receptor (beta chain) was documented in a study of radiation and T cells in renal cell carcinoma. Profiled with immunoSEQ multiplex PCR; TCRdb holds only in-frame clones, not every one. The sample lists around 140,000 clones; 86% were seen once. The time point is: blood 4 weeks post-SBRT, at nephrectomy. As for treatment: 15 Gy SBRT to primary tumor, nephrectomy 4 weeks later. Nephrectomy followed 15 Gy stereotactic body radiation by 4 weeks. Blood was sampled at baseline, 2 weeks and 4 weeks after SBRT. Clear cell pathology was present in this patient's renal cell carcinoma. As to this clone: What it binds is not known.

With 11 bases removed from V and 1 base from J, the gap between germline ends came to 11 bases. The CDR3 runs 12 residues. Germline CDR1 reads MDHEN; CDR2 reads SYDVKM. Findings of the study overall: Top tumor clonotypes rose in blood 2 weeks post-radiation, then contracted.

This receptor was taken from a woman between 50 and 59 years old with renal cell carcinoma. The starting material was blood, obtained from a patient whose treatment included radiotherapy and nephrectomy. The chain couples TRBV28 to TRBJ1-1; perhaps TRBD1 as D (6 bases). The DNA for the CDR3 is TGTGCCGGCAAACAGGGGAACACTGAAGCTTTCTTT. This translates into CAGKQGNTEAFF.